Detailed here is one T cell receptor beta chain. These data belong to a study of blood T cell repertoires in COVID-19. Germline V CDR1 and CDR2: MGHRA, YSYEKL. Trimming removed 1 base from V and 1 base from J, with 11 bases in between. The CDR3 totals 17 residues. Libraries were prepared by immunoSEQ multiplex PCR; TCRdb keeps only in-frame clonotypes and omits some of them. Here the sample spans approximately 130,000 clones, 75% to 90% being singletons. The chain carries TRBV4-1 and TRBJ1-6, with TRBD1 as a possible D gene (5 bases). Sequenced sample: PBMCs or T cells enriched from blood (not recorded which). This TCR derives from a man aged 25-45 years who had recovered from COVID-19. The CDR3 DNA sequence: TGCGCCAGCAGCCAAGTTAATAGGGGTTCCTATAATTCACCCCTCCACTTT. This translates into CASSQVNRGSYNSPLHF.